Listed below are T cell receptor beta chains from one sample, sequenced in a study of blood T cells in healthy people across ages. TCRdb itself ran the 5' RACE reads through MiXCR, one entry per CDR3 protein. Altogether approximately 1.5 million distinct CDR3 sequences are present, 30% to 35% being singletons, with the ten largest covering around 11%. Sequencing was done on a sample of blood. These receptors all stem from a woman aged 30 to 39 in good health. Both conserved end residues are part of each CDR3. A D gene is named only where the DNA matches it firmly. Expanded clones are given a class, and other clones once, few, many or no size at all.

clone size	J gene	V gene	D gene	CDR3 protein	CDR3 DNA
few	TRBJ1-1	TRBV5-5	-	CASSPEGENTEAFF	TGTGCCAGCAGCCCGGAGGGGGAGAACACTGAAGCTTTCTTT
once	TRBJ2-1	TRBV5-1	-	CASSSVGAGAYNERFF	-
-	TRBJ2-7	TRBV27	-	CASSPAPGPAYEQYF	TGTGCCAGCAGCCCGGCCCCGGGGCCCGCCTACGAGCAGTACTTC
few	TRBJ2-3	TRBV27	-	CASSLMILSSTDTQYF	TGTGCCAGCAGTTTAATGATCCTCTCTAGCACAGATACGCAGTATTTT
few	TRBJ1-2	TRBV6-6	-	CASSYRAGGDYGYTF	TGTGCCAGCAGTTACCGGGCGGGAGGGGACTATGGCTACACCTTC
few	TRBJ1-2	TRBV27	-	CASSLRGSEGYTF	TGTGCCAGCAGTTTACGGGGATCGGAGGGCTACACCTTC
many	TRBJ2-4	TRBV7-2	-	CASSLGPGRTTEQYF	TGTGCCAGCAGCTTAGGGCCTGGTAGGACCACAGAGCAGTACTTC
-	TRBJ1-5	TRBV5-1	-	CASSLAAGLNQPQHF	TGCGCCAGCAGCTTGGCCGCAGGGCTCAATCAGCCCCAGCATTTT
-	TRBJ2-7	TRBV5-6	TRBD2	CAGSSWGGYRSYEQYF	TGTGCCGGCAGCTCCTGGGGGGGATACAGATCCTACGAGCAGTACTTC
many	TRBJ2-7	TRBV13	-	CASSLEAKYEQYF	TGTGCCAGCAGCTTAGAGGCGAAGTACGAGCAGTACTTC
few	TRBJ2-3	TRBV7-3	TRBD2	CASSLGLAGAGTDTQYF	TGTGCCAGCAGCCTAGGACTAGCGGGAGCGGGCACAGATACGCAGTATTTT
once	TRBJ2-5	TRBV6-2/TRBV6-3	TRBD2	CASRSGLGETQYF	TGTGCCAGCAGGTCTGGACTAGGTGAGACCCAGTACTTC
-	TRBJ1-2	TRBV4-1	TRBD1	CASSQEGQGASSDGYTF	TGCGCCAGCAGCCAGGAAGGACAGGGGGCAAGTTCGGATGGCTACACCTTC
-	TRBJ1-6	TRBV20-1	-	CSARAGAANSPLHF	TGCAGTGCCCGTGCGGGGGCTGCTAATTCACCCCTCCACTTT
few	TRBJ2-1	TRBV28	-	CASSSPDSYNEQFF	TGTGCCAGCAGTTCCCCGGACAGTTACAATGAGCAGTTCTTC
few	TRBJ1-4	TRBV15	-	CATSRAGIGEKLFF	TGTGCCACCAGCAGAGCAGGGATCGGTGAAAAACTGTTTTTT
few	TRBJ2-1	TRBV28	TRBD2	CASRPPSGSFDEQFF	TGTGCCAGCAGACCCCCTAGCGGGAGTTTCGATGAGCAGTTCTTC
-	TRBJ1-1	TRBV6-5	-	CASRDWTSRNTEAFF	TGTGCCAGCAGAGACTGGACAAGTAGGAACACTGAAGCTTTCTTT
-	TRBJ1-2	TRBV10-3	-	CATHTGTGGYTF	TGTGCCACCCATACAGGGACGGGAGGCTACACCTTC
few	TRBJ2-3	TRBV4-1	TRBD2	CASSQESSGITDTQYF	TGCGCCAGCAGCCAAGAGAGTAGCGGGATCACAGATACGCAGTATTTT
-	TRBJ1-1	TRBV5-1	TRBD1	CASRIGGTGGTESFF	TGCGCCAGCAGAATAGGCGGGACAGGGGGCACTGAATCTTTCTTT
few	TRBJ2-7	TRBV9	-	CASSAPGPEQYF	TGTGCCAGCAGCGCCCCCGGCCCCGAGCAGTACTTC
few	TRBJ1-2	TRBV3-1	-	CASSQDMGTYGYTF	TGTGCCAGCAGCCAAGATATGGGAACTTATGGCTACACCTTC
-	TRBJ2-5	TRBV9	-	CASSTSRGAREETQYF	TGTGCCAGCAGCACCAGTCGGGGGGCGCGCGAGGAGACCCAGTACTTC
few	TRBJ1-4	TRBV2	-	CASSRAGSTNEKRFF	TGTGCCAGCAGTAGAGCGGGGTCAACTAATGAAAAACGGTTTTTT
-	TRBJ2-2	TRBV4-2	TRBD2	CASSPRLAGGKWDGGGELFF	TGTGCCAGCAGCCCCCGACTAGCGGGAGGCAAATGGGATGGGGGCGGGGAGCTGTTTTTT